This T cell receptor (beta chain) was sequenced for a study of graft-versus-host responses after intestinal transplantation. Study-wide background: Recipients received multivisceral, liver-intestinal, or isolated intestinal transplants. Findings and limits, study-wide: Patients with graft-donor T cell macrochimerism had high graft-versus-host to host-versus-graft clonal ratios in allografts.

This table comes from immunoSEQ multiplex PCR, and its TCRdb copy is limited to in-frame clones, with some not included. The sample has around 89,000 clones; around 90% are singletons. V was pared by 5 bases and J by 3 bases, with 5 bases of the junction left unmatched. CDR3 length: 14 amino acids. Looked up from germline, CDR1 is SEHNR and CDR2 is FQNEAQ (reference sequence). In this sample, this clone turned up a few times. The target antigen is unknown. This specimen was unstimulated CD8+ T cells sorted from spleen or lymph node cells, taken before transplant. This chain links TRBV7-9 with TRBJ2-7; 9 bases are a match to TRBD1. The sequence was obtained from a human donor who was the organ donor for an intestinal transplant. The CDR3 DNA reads TGTGCCAGCAGCCCGGGACAGGGTTACTACGAGCAGTACTTC. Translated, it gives CASSPGQGYYEQYF.